This T cell receptor beta chain came from a study of cytomegalovirus exposure and HLA in healthy donors. Overall study findings and caveats: Researchers catalogued over 150 TCR beta chains as cytomegalovirus-associated.

Healthy bone marrow donors supplied every sample. This CDR3 has 13 residues. Germline V gene data show CDR1 as MGHRA and CDR2 as YSYEKL. The V and J ends lost 3 bases and 14 bases, in that order; junction bases with no gene match: 10. In its sample, this clone was seen once. Its target is not known. Vbeta (60) and Jbeta (13) primers were used in the PCR. Profiled with immunoSEQ multiplex PCR; TCRdb holds only in-frame clones, not every one. This table holds under 200,000 clones, over 75% found once. This TCR derives from a woman between 45 and 65 years old in good health and CMV-seronegative. This rearrangement joins TRBV4-1 to TRBJ2-1, with 7 bases lining up with TRBD2. The material sequenced was PBMCs. CDR3 in amino acids: CASSQAGAEREFF. The CDR3, as DNA: TGCGCCAGCAGCCAGGCGGGAGCAGAAAGGGAGTTCTTC.